This T cell receptor (beta chain) came from a study of PD-1 blockade in mismatch repair-deficient tumors. Across the whole study: Patients had approximately 12 mismatch repair-deficient cancer types, all previously treated and progressing. Study findings and constraints: After pembrolizumab, tumor-resident clones rose rapidly, then generally contracted before radiologic responses.

TCR sequencing covered a few patients who responded to pembrolizumab. This clone was seen a single time. Its antigen is still unknown. The method was immunoSEQ multiplex PCR; TCRdb's version includes in-frame clones alone and lacks a portion of them. The profile shows about 120,000 clones, about 74% of them singletons. This CDR3 region has 12 residues. V shed 3 bases and J shed 5 bases, with 8 bases lying between them. Per germline, CDR1 SGDLS and CDR2 YYNGEE. Sequencing was performed on peripheral blood, taken around 60 weeks after starting pembrolizumab. The receptor was isolated from an adult with mismatch repair-deficient cancer. The chain links TRBV9 to TRBJ1-2; D is ambiguous. This CDR3 reads CASSGGGYGYTF. The CDR3 DNA reads as TGTGCCAGCAGCGGAGGAGGGTATGGCTACACCTTC.